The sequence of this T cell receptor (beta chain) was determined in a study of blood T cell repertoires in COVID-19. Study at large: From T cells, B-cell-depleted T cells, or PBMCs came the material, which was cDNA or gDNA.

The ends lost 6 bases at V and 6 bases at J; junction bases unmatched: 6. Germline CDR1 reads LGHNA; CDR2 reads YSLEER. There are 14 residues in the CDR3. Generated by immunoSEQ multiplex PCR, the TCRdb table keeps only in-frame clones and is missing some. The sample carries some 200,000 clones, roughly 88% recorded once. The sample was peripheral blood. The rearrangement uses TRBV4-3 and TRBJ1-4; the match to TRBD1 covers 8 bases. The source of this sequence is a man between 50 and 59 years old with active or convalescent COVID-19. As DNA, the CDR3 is TGCGCCAGCAGTCGGACAGGGAGGGATGAAAAACTGTTTTTT. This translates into CASSRTGRDEKLFF.